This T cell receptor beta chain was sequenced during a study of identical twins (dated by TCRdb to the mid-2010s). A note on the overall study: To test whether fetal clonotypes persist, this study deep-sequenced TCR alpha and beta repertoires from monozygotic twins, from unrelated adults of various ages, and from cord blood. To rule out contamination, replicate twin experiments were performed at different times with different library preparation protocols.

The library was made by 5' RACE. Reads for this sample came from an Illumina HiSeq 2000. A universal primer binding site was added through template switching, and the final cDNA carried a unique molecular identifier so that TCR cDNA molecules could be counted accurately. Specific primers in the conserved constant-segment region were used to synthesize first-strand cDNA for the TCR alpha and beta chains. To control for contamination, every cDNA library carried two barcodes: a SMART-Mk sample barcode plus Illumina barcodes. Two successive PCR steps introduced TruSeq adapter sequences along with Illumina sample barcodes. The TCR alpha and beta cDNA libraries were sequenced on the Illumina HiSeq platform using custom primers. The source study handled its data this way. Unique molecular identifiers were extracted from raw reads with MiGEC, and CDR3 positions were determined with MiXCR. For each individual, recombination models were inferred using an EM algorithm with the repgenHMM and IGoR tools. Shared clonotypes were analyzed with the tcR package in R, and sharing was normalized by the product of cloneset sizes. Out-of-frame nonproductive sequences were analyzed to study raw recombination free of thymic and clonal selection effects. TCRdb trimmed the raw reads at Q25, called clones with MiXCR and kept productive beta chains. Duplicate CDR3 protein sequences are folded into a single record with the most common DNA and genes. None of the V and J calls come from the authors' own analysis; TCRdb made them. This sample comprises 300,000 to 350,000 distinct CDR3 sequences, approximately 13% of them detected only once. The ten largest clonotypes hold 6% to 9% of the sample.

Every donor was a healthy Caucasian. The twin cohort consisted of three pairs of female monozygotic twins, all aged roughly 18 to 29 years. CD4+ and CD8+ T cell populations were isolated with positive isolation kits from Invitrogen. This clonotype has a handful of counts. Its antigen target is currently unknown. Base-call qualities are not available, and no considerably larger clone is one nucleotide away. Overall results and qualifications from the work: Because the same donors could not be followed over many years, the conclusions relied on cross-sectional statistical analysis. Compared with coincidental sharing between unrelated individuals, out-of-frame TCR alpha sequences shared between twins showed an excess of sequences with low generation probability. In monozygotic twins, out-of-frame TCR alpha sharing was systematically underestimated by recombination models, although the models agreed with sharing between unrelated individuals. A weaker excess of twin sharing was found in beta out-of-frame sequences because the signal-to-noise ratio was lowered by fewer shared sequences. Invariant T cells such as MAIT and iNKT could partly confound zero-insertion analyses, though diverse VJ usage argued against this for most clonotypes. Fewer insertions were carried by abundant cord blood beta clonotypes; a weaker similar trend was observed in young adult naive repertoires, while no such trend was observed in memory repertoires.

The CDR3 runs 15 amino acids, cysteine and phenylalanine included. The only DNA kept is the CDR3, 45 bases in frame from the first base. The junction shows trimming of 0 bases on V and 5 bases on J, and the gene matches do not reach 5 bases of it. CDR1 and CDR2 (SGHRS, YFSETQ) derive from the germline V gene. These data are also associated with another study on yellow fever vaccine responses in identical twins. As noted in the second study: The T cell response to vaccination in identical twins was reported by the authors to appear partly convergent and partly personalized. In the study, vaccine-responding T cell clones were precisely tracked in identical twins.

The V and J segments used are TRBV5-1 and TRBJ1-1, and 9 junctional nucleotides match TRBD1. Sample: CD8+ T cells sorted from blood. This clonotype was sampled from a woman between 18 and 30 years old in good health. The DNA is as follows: TGCGCCAGCAGCTTGGCCGGGACAGGGAGAACTGAAGCTTTCTTT. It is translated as CASSLAGTGRTEAFF.